This T cell receptor beta chain was retrieved from a study of identical twins. Only healthy Caucasians were included as donors. Study-level points and caveats: The conclusions drew on cross-sectional statistical analysis instead of tracking the same donors. For out-of-frame alpha sequences shared by twins, low generation probability was in excess. Fewer insertions characterized abundant cord blood beta clonotypes, whereas memory repertoires showed none.

The CDR3 loop spans 15 amino acids. V was pared by 5 bases and J by 8 bases, with 12 bases of the junction left unmatched. From germline, CDR1 is MDHEN and CDR2 SYDVKM. A single record per CDR3 protein comes from TCRdb applying MiXCR to the 5' RACE reads. Among 1.5 million to 2 million distinct CDR3 sequences listed, under 35% were seen once. As to this clonotype: Its matching antigen is unknown.

Sample: cord blood. The genes are TRBV28 and TRBJ2-1; TRBD2 matches 7 bases. This clonotype originated in a newborn girl in good health. CDR3 DNA: TGTGCCAGCAGTCGAGGGAGGGAGGGCCTACATGAGCAGTTCTTC. Translation gives CASSRGREGLHEQFF.